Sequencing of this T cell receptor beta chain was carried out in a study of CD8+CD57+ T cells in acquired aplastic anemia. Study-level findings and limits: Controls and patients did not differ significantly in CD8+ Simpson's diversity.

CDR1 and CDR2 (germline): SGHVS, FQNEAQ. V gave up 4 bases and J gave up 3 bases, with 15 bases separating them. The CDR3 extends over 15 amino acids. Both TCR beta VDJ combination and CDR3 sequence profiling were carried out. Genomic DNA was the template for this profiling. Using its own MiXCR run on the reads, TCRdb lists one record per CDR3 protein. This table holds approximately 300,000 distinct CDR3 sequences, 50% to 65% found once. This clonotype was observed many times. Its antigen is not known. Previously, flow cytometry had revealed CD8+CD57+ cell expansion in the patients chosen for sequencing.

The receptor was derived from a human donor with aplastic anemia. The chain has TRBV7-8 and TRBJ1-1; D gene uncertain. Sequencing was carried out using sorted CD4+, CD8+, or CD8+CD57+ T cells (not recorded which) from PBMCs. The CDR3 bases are TGTGCCAGCAGCTCACCACTAGTTGGGGACACTGAAGCTTTCTTT. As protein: CASSSPLVGDTEAFF.